This record looks at one T cell receptor (beta chain) sequence and its context. Its antigen is as yet unknown. These data come from a study of cytotoxic CD8 clonotypes in ibrutinib-treated CLL. General study findings and limits: Treatment saw public clonotypes, which were uncommon, either contract or stay stable.

The V gene's germline CDR1 is MDHEN and CDR2 SYDVKM. This CDR3 region has 17 residues. Unmatched junction bases numbered 10, after V lost 3 bases and J lost 2 bases. The data were produced by immunoSEQ multiplex PCR, yet TCRdb's version contains in-frame clones alone and is incomplete. The sample records approximately 160,000 clones, 70% to 90% being singletons. The sequence derives from a human donor with chronic lymphocytic leukemia. This sequence joins TRBV28 and TRBJ1-5; 7 positions match TRBD1. Sequenced material: PBMCs, taken at disease progression, from a patient treated with ibrutinib. CDR3 loop: CASSFARGTIGNQPQHF. The CDR3 bases are TGTGCCAGCAGTTTTGCCAGGGGGACGATCGGCAATCAGCCCCAGCATTTT.